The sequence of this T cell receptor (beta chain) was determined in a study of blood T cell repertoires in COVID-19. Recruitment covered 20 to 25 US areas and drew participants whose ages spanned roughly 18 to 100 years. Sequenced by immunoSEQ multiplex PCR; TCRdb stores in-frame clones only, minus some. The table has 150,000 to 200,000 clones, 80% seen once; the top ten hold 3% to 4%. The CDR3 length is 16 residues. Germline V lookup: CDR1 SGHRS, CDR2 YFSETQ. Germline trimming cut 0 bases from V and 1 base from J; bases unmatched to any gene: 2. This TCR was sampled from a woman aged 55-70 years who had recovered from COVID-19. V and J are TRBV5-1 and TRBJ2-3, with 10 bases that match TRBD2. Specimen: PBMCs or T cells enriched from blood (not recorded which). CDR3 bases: TGCGCCAGCAGCTTGGATCTAGCGGGGGGCACAGATACGCAGTATTTT. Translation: CASSLDLAGGTDTQYF. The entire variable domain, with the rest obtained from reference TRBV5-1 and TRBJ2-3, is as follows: KAGVTQTPRYLIKTRGQQVTLSCSPISGHRSVSWYQQTPGQGLQFLFEYFSETQRNKGNFPGRFSGRQFSNSRSEMNVSTLELGDSALYLCASSLDLAGGTDTQYFGPGTRLTVL.